Listed here are 22 T cell receptor beta chains from one sample, sequenced in a study of regulatory T cells in long-lasting Graves disease. The TCR beta library used iRepertoire HTBI primers with Arm-PCR amplification of CDR3. TCRdb passed the multiplex PCR reads through MiXCR, listing each CDR3 protein once. The sample yields 300,000 to 400,000 distinct CDR3 sequences, approximately 16% seen once. As to time point: newly diagnosed GD, antithyroid drugs for less than 3 months. After RNA was extracted from PBMCs, the TCR library was made from it. This sample was also put to use in a study of T cells in Graves' hyperthyroidism and ophthalmopathy.

The sample consisted of peripheral blood mononuclear cells (PBMCs), taken at new diagnosis, from a patient treated with antithyroid drugs. These receptors all come from a man in his forties with Graves disease.

This clonotype showed up many times. The chain carries TRBV20-1 and TRBJ1-5; D gene uncertain. Trimming took off 2 bases at V and 1 base at J, with 0 bases between the two ends. The germline gives CDR1 DFQATT, CDR2 SNEGSKA (reference sequence). The CDR3 runs to 11 residues. CDR3 loop: CSARSNQPQHF. CDR3 sequence (DNA): TGCAGTGCTAGAAGCAATCAGCCCCAGCATTTT.

In its sample, this clonotype was seen many times. The gene calls are TRBV28 and TRBJ2-5; D is uncertain. The CDR3 spans 13 residues. The V gene's germline CDR1 is MDHEN and CDR2 SYDVKM. The V end lost 6 bases, the J end lost 5 bases, and 13 bases lay between the germline ends. The CDR3 protein is CASSFSRAETQYF. The CDR3 nucleotides are TGTGCCAGCAGCTTCTCACGGGCGGAGACCCAGTACTTC.

In its sample, this clonotype was seen a few times. V is TRBV6-1 and J is TRBJ1-5; 10 positions match TRBD1. The J segment lost 4 bases and the V segment lost 6 bases, leaving 3 bases of the junction unmatched. Germline CDR1 and CDR2: MNHNS and SASEGT. The CDR3 runs to 14 residues. CDR3 DNA sequence: TGTGCCAGCAGGACAGGGGGCAGGAATCAGCCCCAGCATTTT. Its translation is CASRTGGRNQPQHF.

This clonotype occurred a few times. The chain employs TRBV4-1 and TRBJ2-1; D might be TRBD1 (5 bases). V was pared by 0 bases and J by 15 bases, with 12 bases between. Per germline, CDR1 MGHRA and CDR2 YSYEKL. The CDR3 has 12 amino acids. CDR3 coding DNA: TGCGCCAGCAGCCAAGATGTGACAGTCTTGTTCTTC. Protein: CASSQDVTVLFF.

This clonotype occurred a few times. This sequence joins TRBV18 and TRBJ2-5; possibly TRBD1 or TRBD2 for D (5 bases each). V was clipped by 0 bases and J by 4 bases, with 15 bases between them. The CDR3 is made up of 16 amino acids. The V gene's germline CDR1 is KGHSH and CDR2 LQKENI. The chain's CDR3 is CASSPPGLRGGETQYF. In nucleotides, the CDR3 is TGTGCCAGCTCACCACCCGGGCTGAGGGGTGGAGAGACCCAGTACTTC.

This clonotype was detected only a few times. The chain couples TRBV20-1 to TRBJ2-5, with 12 bases aligning to TRBD2. Germline CDR1 and CDR2: DFQATT and SNEGSKA (reference sequence). J was trimmed by 4 bases and V by 1 base; bases with no gene match: 10. CDR3 length: 17 residues. The CDR3 region has the DNA TGCAGTGCTAGAGTTGGACGACTAGCGGGGGTGGTAGAGACCCAGTACTTC. Translating it yields CSARVGRLAGVVETQYF.

About this clonotype itself: A single base separates this from a much larger clone, so it may be a read error. The chain combines TRBV7-9 with TRBJ2-7, with D perhaps TRBD2 (6 bases). CDR1 is SEHNR, CDR2 FQNEAQ, per germline (reference sequence). The length of the CDR3 is 14 residues. The DNA of the CDR3 is TGTGCCAGCAGCTTATTCCAGGGAGGCTACAAGCAGTACTTC. Amino acid sequence: CASSLFQGGYKQYF. Full variable domain (rest looked up from reference TRBV7-9 and TRBJ2-7): DTGVSQNPRHKITKRGQNVTFRCDPISEHNRLYWYRQTLGQGPEFLTYFQNEAQLEKSRLLSDRFSAERPKGSFSTLEIQRTEQGDSAMYLCASSLFQGGYKQYFGPGTRLTVT.

In its sample, this clonotype was seen a few times. This sequence joins TRBV10-3 and TRBJ2-5, with 8 bases lining up with TRBD1. Germline lookup yields CDR1 ENHRY and CDR2 SYGVKD. Trimming at V came to 1 base and at J to 5 bases, leaving 15 bases not matched to a gene. The CDR3 covers 18 residues. Here the CDR3 DNA reads TGTGCCATCAGTGAGTTAGCAAGCGGGCAGGGGGCGCCGGAGACCCAGTACTTC. Translation: CAISELASGQGAPETQYF.

This clonotype showed up just a few times. This chain links TRBV5-1 with TRBJ1-1; D ambiguous. Germline CDR1 reads SGHRS; CDR2 reads YFSETQ. Trimming stripped 1 base from V and 4 bases from J, with 11 bases between. The CDR3 has 14 amino acids. In DNA form, the CDR3 reads TGCGCCAGCAGCTTGTTCAATTGGCTCACTGAAGCTTTCTTT. Translating it yields CASSLFNWLTEAFF.

CDR3 nucleotide sequence: TGTGCCAGCAGCCAAAGTCAGGTGTTATACGATGAGCAGTTCTTC. Amino acids: CASSQSQVLYDEQFF. The rearrangement links TRBV3-1 to TRBJ2-1; no definite D call. The CDR3 consists of 15 residues. The V and J ends lost 2 bases and 8 bases respectively, with 16 bases between them. Germline CDR1 is LGHDT and CDR2 is YNNKEL (reference sequence).

This clonotype occurred many times. The chain recombines TRBV18 with TRBJ2-1; 7 bases agree with TRBD1. Germline assignment: CDR1 KGHSH and CDR2 LQKENI. Trimming at V came to 3 bases and at J to 9 bases, leaving 2 bases not matched to a gene. The CDR3 covers 12 residues. The CDR3 is CASSPTGLEQFF. CDR3 DNA: TGTGCCAGCTCACCGACAGGGCTTGAGCAGTTCTTC.

Here the CDR3 DNA reads TGTGCCAGCAGTATTAGGACAGGGGCGAACACCGGGGAGCTGTTTTTT. Protein: CASSIRTGANTGELFF. The chain combines TRBV2 with TRBJ2-2; 9 nucleotides agree with TRBD1. This CDR3 spans 16 amino acids. The ends lost 5 bases at V and 0 bases at J; junction bases unmatched: 4. Germline V gene data show CDR1 as SNHLY and CDR2 as FYNNEI.

This clonotype was seen at least ten times. The chain carries TRBV7-9 and TRBJ1-1; no clear D. Trimming removed 5 bases from V and 10 bases from J, with 14 bases in between. The V gene's germline CDR1 is SEHNR and CDR2 FQNEAQ (reference sequence). The length of the CDR3 is 12 residues. The CDR3 nucleotides are TGTGCCAGCAGCCCGGACTTTGGCTTAGCTTTCTTT. It translates to CASSPDFGLAFF.

This clonotype appeared a few times. Since a far larger clone is one base different, this is likely a read error. The chain carries TRBV28 and TRBJ2-1; either TRBD1 or TRBD2 may fit D (5 bases each). From germline, CDR1 is MDHEN and CDR2 SYDVKM. The CDR3 covers 16 residues. The CDR3 region is CASSSRDLGSYNERFF. DNA for the CDR3: TGTGCCAGCAGCTCCCGGGACCTCGGCTCCTACAATGAGCGGTTCTTC.

This clonotype was seen more than once but under ten times. Since the CDR3 does not end with the conserved phenylalanine or tryptophan, this likely comes from a read error. The chain uses TRBV3-1 and TRBJ1-5; D ambiguous. Germline-derived CDR1 and CDR2 are LGHDT and YNNKEL (reference sequence). The CDR3 consists of 13 residues. Between the trimmed V and J ends, which lost 1 base and 3 bases, there was a span of 4 bases. This CDR3 is CASSQGPNQPQHL. In DNA form, the CDR3 reads TGTGCCAGCAGCCAAGGTCCCAATCAGCCCCAGCATCTT.

This clonotype was counted ten times or more. This chain links TRBV5-1 with TRBJ1-1; TRBD1 aligns across 7 bases. CDR1 is SGHRS and CDR2 is YFSETQ in the germline V gene. The CDR3 is 16 amino acids. J gave up 1 base and V 0 bases, and 6 bases lay outside the gene matches. In DNA, the CDR3 is TGCGCCAGCAGCTTGGACCCGACAGGGACGAACACTGAAGCTTTCTTT. This sequence encodes CASSLDPTGTNTEAFF. The complete variable domain, with remaining parts taken from reference TRBV5-1 and TRBJ1-1, reads KAGVTQTPRYLIKTRGQQVTLSCSPISGHRSVSWYQQTPGQGLQFLFEYFSETQRNKGNFPGRFSGRQFSNSRSEMNVSTLELGDSALYLCASSLDPTGTNTEAFFGQGTRLTVV.

This clonotype showed up just a few times. The chain recombines TRBV20-1 with TRBJ2-6, with D perhaps matching TRBD1 (5 bases). Germline V CDR1 and CDR2: DFQATT, SNEGSKA (reference sequence). V was clipped by 0 bases and J by 4 bases, with 10 bases between them. The CDR3 has 15 amino acids. Here the CDR3 reads CSARDSTAGANVLTF. The CDR3 nucleotides read TGCAGTGCTAGAGATTCGACAGCCGGGGCCAACGTCCTGACTTTC.

The chain couples TRBV14 to TRBJ2-3; D is ambiguous. From germline, CDR1 is SGHDN and CDR2 FVKESK. Trimming removed 5 bases at V and 2 bases at J, with 17 bases between. The CDR3 is 16 amino acids. The CDR3 sequence: CASSNAYARLTDTQYF. The DNA of the CDR3 is TGTGCCAGCAGCAACGCCTACGCCCGGCTCACAGATACGCAGTATTTT. Based on the CDR3 plus reference TRBV14 and TRBJ2-3, the full variable domain is EAGVTQFPSHSVIEKGQTVTLRCDPISGHDNLYWYRRVMGKEIKFLLHFVKESKQDESGMPNNRFLAERTGGTYSTLKVQPAELEDSGVYFCASSNAYARLTDTQYFGPGTRLTVL.

This clonotype was seen at least ten times. This chain's CDR3 is CASSVDRGHNYGYTF. CDR3 sequence (DNA): TGTGCCAGCAGCGTAGACAGGGGGCATAACTATGGCTACACCTTC. The rearrangement uses TRBV2 and TRBJ1-2, with TRBD1 matching 10 bases. From germline, CDR1 is SNHLY and CDR2 FYNNEI. V was pared by 6 bases and J by 1 base, with 5 bases of the junction left unmatched. The CDR3 contains 15 residues.

This clonotype came up many times. The chain joins TRBV20-1 to TRBJ2-7; tentatively, D is TRBD1 (5 bases). CDR1 is DFQATT and CDR2 is SNEGSKA in the germline V gene (reference sequence). The CDR3 has 14 amino acids. With 0 bases removed from V and 5 bases from J, the gap between germline ends came to 14 bases. The CDR3 region is CSARDQGRVDEQYF. The CDR3 DNA sequence: TGCAGTGCTAGAGATCAGGGCAGGGTGGACGAGCAGTACTTC.

In this sample, this clonotype turned up once. The chain uses TRBV9 and TRBJ2-1, with 9 nucleotides matching TRBD1. This CDR3 comprises 13 residues. After removal of 5 bases from V and 7 bases from J, the junction contained 4 bases not matched to a gene. Germline CDR1 reads SGDLS; CDR2 reads YYNGEE. The CDR3 spells CASRGQGGNEQFF. The CDR3, as DNA: TGTGCCAGCAGGGGACAGGGAGGGAATGAGCAGTTCTTC.

There are many counts of this clonotype. The chain couples TRBV28 to TRBJ1-5; 9 positions agree with TRBD1. Germline assignment: CDR1 MDHEN and CDR2 SYDVKM. Losses at the gene ends were 6 bases for V and 4 bases for J; bases not matched to a gene: 16. This CDR3 is built from 18 residues. CDR3 nucleotide sequence: TGTGCCAGCAGCCCTAGGCCACAGGGGGCTCTTTGGAATCAGCCCCAGCATTTT. Protein product: CASSPRPQGALWNQPQHF.